A selection of T cell receptor beta chains follows, all from one sample in a study of a mutant IDH1 vaccine in newly diagnosed glioma. TCRdb keeps only in-frame clones here, not all; method: immunoSEQ multiplex PCR. The table lists 25,000 to 30,000 clones, under 80% of them singletons. These receptors have no identified antigens. Here the sequenced sample was PBMCs, taken from a glioma patient whose treatment included an IDH1 peptide vaccine. The source is a man aged 45-65 years with glioma. CDR3s include the opening cysteine and the closing phenylalanine or tryptophan. Each record gives: D gene, V gene, clone size, J gene, CDR3 DNA, CDR3 protein. The D gene is left open where the match is weak. Expanded clones are given a class, and other clones once, few, many or no size at all.

D gene: .; V gene: TRBV6-1; clone size: .; J gene: TRBJ2-7; CDR3 DNA: TGTGCCAGCAGTGATGCCATCGAGCAGTACTTC; CDR3 protein: CASSDAIEQYF
D gene: .; V gene: TRBV6-5; clone size: .; J gene: TRBJ2-5; CDR3 DNA: TGTGCCAGCAGTCGACAGCTCCAAGAGACCCAGTACTTC; CDR3 protein: CASSRQLQETQYF
D gene: .; V gene: TRBV2; clone size: once; J gene: TRBJ2-7; CDR3 DNA: TGTGCCAGCAGCGGATCCGGGAACGAGCAGTACTTC; CDR3 protein: CASSGSGNEQYF
D gene: TRBD1; V gene: TRBV2; clone size: .; J gene: TRBJ2-2; CDR3 DNA: TGTGCCAGCAGCTCGGGACAGGCGAACACCGGGGAGCTGTTTTTT; CDR3 protein: CASSSGQANTGELFF
D gene: .; V gene: TRBV9; clone size: once; J gene: TRBJ2-3; CDR3 DNA: TGTGCCAGCAGCGGCGGACTCCGTGAGTACACAGATACGCAGTATTTT; CDR3 protein: CASSGGLREYTDTQYF
D gene: TRBD1; V gene: TRBV2; clone size: .; J gene: TRBJ1-2; CDR3 DNA: TGTGCCAGCAGTGAAGGGGGACAGTCCTATGGCTACACCTTC; CDR3 protein: CASSEGGQSYGYTF
D gene: .; V gene: TRBV19; clone size: .; J gene: TRBJ1-1; CDR3 DNA: TGTGCCAGTAGCATCCCCTCGGGTTCTAGTGAAGCTTTCTTT; CDR3 protein: CASSIPSGSSEAFF
D gene: .; V gene: TRBV28; clone size: few; J gene: TRBJ1-3; CDR3 DNA: TGTGCCAGCAGTGGAGACAGCGCGAGAAACACCATATATTTT; CDR3 protein: CASSGDSARNTIYF
D gene: .; V gene: TRBV7-8; clone size: .; J gene: TRBJ2-5; CDR3 DNA: TGTGCCAGCAGCGCCTCACTCATCCAAGAGACCCAGTACTTC; CDR3 protein: CASSASLIQETQYF
D gene: TRBD1; V gene: TRBV10-3; clone size: .; J gene: TRBJ1-4; CDR3 DNA: TGTGCCATCAGTGATACCCCAGGACAGGGGGCTGAAAAACTGTTTTTT; CDR3 protein: CAISDTPGQGAEKLFF
D gene: TRBD1; V gene: TRBV6-1; clone size: .; J gene: TRBJ2-7; CDR3 DNA: TGTGCCAGCAGTGACAGGGGGAATATGTACGAGCAGTACTTC; CDR3 protein: CASSDRGNMYEQYF
D gene: TRBD2; V gene: TRBV6-6; clone size: once; J gene: TRBJ2-1; CDR3 DNA: TGTGCCAGCAGTCGGACTAGCGGGCCTTACAATGAGCAGTTCTTC; CDR3 protein: CASSRTSGPYNEQFF
D gene: .; V gene: TRBV19; clone size: .; J gene: TRBJ2-7; CDR3 DNA: TGTGCCAGTAGTATCGGAGCAGGGCCTCACGACGAGCAGTACTTC; CDR3 protein: CASSIGAGPHDEQYF